Listed below are T cell receptor beta chains from one sample, sequenced in a study of identical twins. Using its own MiXCR run on the 5' RACE reads, TCRdb lists one record per CDR3 protein. The sample has roughly 1,500,000 distinct CDR3 sequences, around a third seen once. Sample: cord blood. These receptors were taken from a newborn girl in good health. The CDR3 runs from the conserved cysteine through the conserved F or W. D genes are given only for firm matches. Only some rows state a clone size, as once, few, many or a class for expanded clones.

>.|TRBJ2-1|TRBD1|TRBV7-2
CASSLVRGNSYNEQFF
TGTGCCAGCAGCTTAGTCAGGGGGAACTCCTACAATGAGCAGTTCTTC
>.|TRBJ2-7|TRBD2|TRBV5-1
CASSATSGIYNEQYF
TGCGCCAGCAGCGCGACTAGCGGTATTTACAATGAGCAGTACTTC
>.|TRBJ2-3|.|TRBV20-1
CSAFLPTDTQYF
TGCAGTGCTTTCCTACCTACAGATACGCAGTATTTT
>many|TRBJ2-3|.|TRBV5-1
CASRYTDTQYF
TGTGCCAGCAGGTACACAGATACGCAGTATTTT
>many|TRBJ2-7|.|TRBV10-3
CAISDGAGSSYEQYF
TGTGCCATCAGTGATGGGGCTGGTAGCTCCTACGAGCAGTACTTC
>few|TRBJ2-1|.|TRBV20-1
CSASNAEQFF
TGCAGTGCTAGTAATGCTGAGCAGTTCTTC
>few|TRBJ2-4|.|TRBV7-9
CASSPRGLVDIQYF
TGTGCCAGCAGCCCCCGCGGGCTAGTGGACATTCAGTACTTC
>few|TRBJ1-6|.|TRBV4-1
CASSQGLGGNSPLHF
TGCGCCAGCAGCCAGGGCCTTGGGGGCAATTCACCCCTCCACTTT
>.|TRBJ2-1|.|TRBV4-1
CASSQDWMGHEQFF
TGCGCCAGCAGCCAGGATTGGATGGGGCATGAGCAGTTCTTC
>.|TRBJ2-7|.|TRBV21-1
CASSKALYRGPRSYEQYF
TGTGCCAGCAGCAAAGCGCTTTATCGGGGGCCTAGATCCTACGAGCAGTACTTC
>few|TRBJ2-1|.|TRBV7-9
CASSLARALEQFF
TGTGCCAGCAGCTTAGCGAGGGCCCTTGAGCAGTTCTTC
>few|TRBJ2-7|TRBD2|TRBV7-2
CASSLTGLAGGEQYF
TGTGCCAGCAGCTTAACGGGGTTAGCGGGTGGCGAGCAGTACTTC
>few|TRBJ1-1|.|TRBV4-1
CASSHAGRGNTEAFF
TGCGCCAGCAGCCACGCCGGGAGAGGGAACACTGAAGCTTTCTTT
>.|TRBJ1-4|.|TRBV5-1
CASSSNSELFF
TGCGCCAGCAGCTCGAACAGCGAACTGTTTTTT
>few|TRBJ2-7|TRBD1|TRBV20-1
CSARQGAFVDGEQYF
TGCAGTGCTAGACAGGGGGCTTTTGTCGACGGCGAGCAGTACTTC
>.|TRBJ2-1|.|TRBV27
CASSYASGNEQFF
TGTGCCAGCAGTTACGCGAGCGGCAATGAGCAGTTCTTC
>.|TRBJ2-7|.|TRBV4-2
CASTTSDQAGYEQYF
TGTGCCAGCACCACCTCGGACCAGGCGGGCTACGAGCAGTACTTC
>.|TRBJ2-1|.|TRBV20-1
CSARGVVHSNEQFF
TGCAGTGCTAGAGGGGTGGTACACAGCAATGAGCAGTTCTTC
>once|TRBJ1-6|.|TRBV5-1
CASSLNAGTNSPLHF
TGCGCCAGCAGCTTGAATGCCGGGACTAATTCACCCCTCCACTTT
>.|TRBJ1-2|TRBD1|TRBV24-1
CATSDRGRDYGYTF
TGTGCCACCAGTGATAGGGGGCGAGACTATGGCTACACCTTC
>.|TRBJ1-2|TRBD1|TRBV6-5
CASSYSETGGSYGYTF
TGTGCCAGCAGTTACTCGGAAACAGGGGGCTCGTATGGCTACACCTTC
>.|TRBJ2-1|TRBD1|TRBV5-1
CASSTQGTYNVQFF
TGCGCCAGCAGCACACAGGGGACCTACAATGTGCAGTTCTTC
>many|TRBJ1-2|.|TRBV18
CASSWDGLLGYTF
TGTGCCAGCTCATGGGACGGACTATTGGGCTACACCTTC
>few|TRBJ1-5|.|TRBV12-3/TRBV12-4
CASSLREGSNQPQHF
TGTGCCAGCAGTTTAAGGGAAGGCAGCAATCAGCCCCAGCATTTT
>.|TRBJ1-4|TRBD1|TRBV2
CASSQLYRGNGEKLFF
TGTGCCAGCAGTCAACTATACAGGGGTAATGGTGAAAAACTGTTTTTT
>.|TRBJ2-1|TRBD2|TRBV20-1
CSARDRERGAYNEQFF
TGCAGTGCTAGAGATCGGGAGCGGGGCGCCTACAATGAGCAGTTCTTC
>.|TRBJ2-5|.|TRBV4-2
CASSQDSVRETQYF
TGTGCCAGCAGCCAAGATAGCGTCAGGGAGACCCAGTACTTC
>.|TRBJ1-4|.|TRBV9
CASSSGTAREKLFF
TGTGCCAGCAGCAGCGGGACCGCCAGGGAAAAACTGTTTTTT
>.|TRBJ1-2|.|TRBV24-1
CATRSYGYTF
TGTGCCACCAGATCCTATGGCTACACCTTC
>few|TRBJ2-7|.|TRBV7-7
CASSVGPQNYEQYF
TGTGCTAGCAGCGTGGGGCCCCAAAACTACGAGCAGTACTTC
>.|TRBJ1-5|.|TRBV5-1
CATQEGGYSNQPQHF
TGCGCCACCCAGGAGGGGGGTTATAGCAATCAGCCCCAGCATTTT
>few|TRBJ2-1|TRBD2|TRBV20-1
CSAPGGAYNEQFF
TGCAGTGCCCCCGGGGGGGCCTACAATGAGCAGTTCTTC
>.|TRBJ1-5|.|TRBV20-1
CSASPGWSNQPQHF
TGCAGTGCTAGCCCGGGGTGGTCGAATCAGCCCCAGCATTTT
>few|TRBJ2-1|.|TRBV10-3
CAISESNRPNEQFF
TGTGCCATCAGTGAGTCGAACAGGCCCAATGAGCAGTTCTTC
>few|TRBJ1-4|.|TRBV4-1
CASSQAAVPNEKLFF
TGCGCCAGCAGCCAAGCGGCGGTCCCTAATGAAAAACTGTTTTTT
>.|TRBJ2-3|.|TRBV29-1
CSVGGKGTDTQYF
TGCAGCGTTGGGGGGAAAGGGACAGATACGCAGTATTTT
>.|TRBJ2-3|TRBD1|TRBV12-3/TRBV12-4
CASSPPWGGTGILDTQYF
TGTGCCAGCAGCCCTCCTTGGGGGGGGACAGGGATTTTAGATACGCAGTATTTT
>.|TRBJ1-3|TRBD1|TRBV12-3/TRBV12-4
CASSPDRVTTIYF
TGTGCCAGCAGCCCGGACAGGGTGACCACCATATATTTT
>.|TRBJ2-1|TRBD2|TRBV7-6
CASSLAEGGGQFF
TGTGCCAGCAGCTTAGCGGAGGGCGGGGGGCAGTTCTTC
>.|TRBJ2-7|TRBD1|TRBV5-1
CASSFEGPGQGYNEQYF
TGCGCCAGCAGCTTTGAGGGGCCGGGACAGGGGTACAATGAGCAGTACTTC
>many|TRBJ2-7|.|TRBV29-1
CSVEDPPYEQYF
TGCAGCGTTGAAGATCCCCCCTACGAGCAGTACTTC
>.|TRBJ2-7|.|TRBV5-1
CASSVADGDYEQYF
TGCGCCAGCAGCGTAGCGGATGGAGACTACGAGCAGTACTTC
>.|TRBJ1-2|TRBD1|TRBV11-2
CASSMRTGPANYGYTF
TGTGCCAGCAGCATGCGGACAGGCCCTGCTAACTATGGCTACACCTTC
>.|TRBJ2-1|TRBD2|TRBV2
CASSVLTSGGFYNEQFF
TGTGCCAGCAGTGTCCTCACCAGCGGGGGCTTCTACAATGAGCAGTTCTTC
>.|TRBJ2-3|TRBD2|TRBV10-3
CATQSGRFEDTQYF
TGTGCCACCCAAAGCGGGAGGTTTGAAGATACGCAGTATTTT
>.|TRBJ1-4|.|TRBV3-1
CASSQVGGSGLFF
TGTGCCAGCAGCCAAGTGGGAGGGAGCGGACTGTTTTTT
>.|TRBJ2-7|.|TRBV6-1
CANSVSPPYEQYF
TGTGCCAACAGTGTTAGCCCCCCCTACGAGCAGTACTTC